These 15 T cell receptor beta chains share one sample of origin, sequenced in a study of T cells after yellow fever vaccination. MiXCR, applied by TCRdb to the 5' RACE reads, yields one record per CDR3 protein. The sample carries about 210,000 distinct CDR3 sequences, around 6.7% recorded once. The sequences come from CD4+ T cells sorted from PBMCs, collected on the day of the yellow fever booster vaccination. The receptors shown here come from a man aged 25-45 years who received the YFV17D yellow fever vaccine.

V is TRBV12-3 or TRBV12-4 and J is TRBJ2-2; 11 nucleotides align to TRBD2. The CDR3 has 14 residues. V gave up 6 bases and J gave up 8 bases; unmatched junction bases: 5. CDR3 sequence reads: CASSLAGGGGELFF. The CDR3 nucleotides read TGTGCCAGCAGCCTAGCGGGAGGCGGAGGGGAGCTGTTTTTT.

The chain carries TRBV20-1 and TRBJ1-1; D remains ambiguous. The CDR3 length is 13 residues. In germline, CDR1 is DFQATT, CDR2 SNEGSKA (reference sequence). Between the trimmed V and J ends, which lost 3 bases and 0 bases, there was a span of 8 bases. This CDR3 is CSASAAMNTEAFF. In nucleotides, the CDR3 is TGCAGTGCTAGCGCAGCTATGAACACTGAAGCTTTCTTT.

The sample holds many counts of this clonotype. The V and J genes are TRBV7-6 and TRBJ2-1; no definite D call. CDR1 SGHVS and CDR2 FNYEAQ come from the germline V gene. This CDR3 contains 12 residues. Trimming shortened V by 3 bases and J by 10 bases, and 10 bases separated the two germline ends. The CDR3 DNA sequence: TGTGCCAGCAGCTTGTTCCTTAGGGAGCAGTTCTTC. It is translated as CASSLFLREQFF. The full variable domain, in which reference TRBV7-6 and TRBJ2-1 provide the parts outside the CDR3, is GAGVSQSPRYKVTKRGQDVALRCDPISGHVSLYWYRQALGQGPEFLTYFNYEAQQDKSGLPNDRFSAERPEGSISTLTIQRTEQRDSAMYRCASSLFLREQFFGPGTRLTVL.

In its sample, this clonotype was seen many times. V and J are TRBV12-3 or TRBV12-4 and TRBJ2-3, with D perhaps TRBD1 (6 bases). With 5 bases removed from V and 2 bases from J, the gap between germline ends came to 8 bases. This CDR3 region has 13 residues. The CDR3 nucleotides are TGTGCCAGCAGTGGACAGATCACAGATACGCAGTATTTT. This translates into CASSGQITDTQYF.

This clonotype showed up just a few times. V gene TRBV29-1 combines with J gene TRBJ1-4; D may be TRBD1 (5 bases). The CDR3 extends over 12 amino acids. The germline V gene has CDR1 SQVTM and CDR2 ANQGSEA. The V end lost 4 bases, the J end lost 5 bases, and 8 bases lay between the germline ends. Written as DNA, the CDR3 is TGCAGCGTTGGCGGGGCGAATGAAAAACTGTTTTTT. Its protein product is CSVGGANEKLFF.

This clonotype was counted at least ten times. The chain links TRBV7-2 to TRBJ2-7; D remains unclear. V gave up 1 base and J gave up 0 bases, with 7 bases separating them. This CDR3 is built from 14 residues. The V gene's germline CDR1 is SGHTA and CDR2 FQGNSA. The CDR3 DNA reads TGTGCCAGCAGCTTAGATGTCGTCTCCTACGAGCAGTACTTC. Protein sequence: CASSLDVVSYEQYF.

This chain uses TRBV5-1 with TRBJ2-1; 9 bases are a match to TRBD1. Germline CDR1 reads SGHRS; CDR2 reads YFSETQ. CDR3 length equals 16 residues. Trimming took 4 bases from V and 8 from J; bases not matched to a gene: 13. The CDR3 spells CASSRETGQGRYEQFF. The CDR3 nucleotides read TGCGCCAGCAGCCGAGAAACGGGACAGGGTCGATATGAGCAGTTCTTC.

The gene calls are TRBV19 and TRBJ2-7; D call uncertain. From germline, CDR1 is LNHDA and CDR2 SQIVND (reference sequence). This CDR3 is 14 amino acids long. Trimming removed 4 bases at V and 2 bases at J, with 12 bases between. CDR3 in DNA: TGTGCCAGTAGTACTCAGACGGTTACCTACGAGCAGTACTTC. It encodes CASSTQTVTYEQYF.

This clonotype occurred many times. V is TRBV5-1 and J is TRBJ1-4; 9 nucleotides match TRBD1. Germline V gives CDR1 SGHRS, CDR2 YFSETQ. The CDR3 sequence is 14 residues long. V lost 3 bases, J lost 8 bases, and 5 bases stayed unmatched. CDR3 sequence reads: CASSSGQGAEKLFF. CDR3 in DNA: TGCGCCAGCAGCTCGGGACAGGGTGCAGAAAAACTGTTTTTT.

This chain connects TRBV19 to TRBJ1-1; D not certain. Per the germline V gene, CDR1 is LNHDA and CDR2 is SQIVND (reference sequence). CDR3 length equals 15 residues. V lost 5 bases and J lost 6, with 19 bases in between. The CDR3 nucleotides read TGTGCCAGTAGTGATGGAGGGATAGGGTCTTCTGAAGCTTTCTTT. Translating gives CASSDGGIGSSEAFF.

This clonotype was observed many times. The chain couples TRBV20-1 to TRBJ2-5; D is unresolved. The CDR3 has 15 residues. Per germline, CDR1 DFQATT and CDR2 SNEGSKA (reference sequence). V lost 0 bases, J lost 5 bases, and 16 bases lay in between. CDR3 DNA: TGCAGTGCTAGAGATATGCAGTCGTCCCTGGAGACCCAGTACTTC. It yields the protein CSARDMQSSLETQYF.

This clonotype came up many times. This chain uses TRBV5-1 with TRBJ2-1, with 8 bases identical to TRBD1. This CDR3 contains 12 residues. Germline lookup yields CDR1 SGHRS and CDR2 YFSETQ. Unmatched junction bases numbered 8, after V lost 5 bases and J lost 13 bases. The DNA of the CDR3 is TGCGCCAGCAGGATCGATGGGACAGGACAGTTCTTC. This encodes CASRIDGTGQFF.

The chain has TRBV18 and TRBJ1-2; tentative D call: TRBD1 (6 bases). This CDR3 comprises 13 residues. Trimming removed 4 bases from V and 4 bases from J, with 10 bases in between. The germline CDR1 and CDR2 sequences are KGHSH and LQKENI. The CDR3 DNA reads as TGTGCCAGCTCACTAGGGACAACCTATGGCTACACCTTC. It specifies CASSLGTTYGYTF.

The rearrangement links TRBV5-1 to TRBJ2-1; D remains unclear. This CDR3 comprises 18 residues. From germline, CDR1 is SGHRS and CDR2 YFSETQ. Trimming stripped 1 base from V and 1 base from J, with 18 bases between. In nucleotides, the CDR3 is TGCGCCAGCAGCTTGAGGGCAGCTACCTACCTTTCCTACAATGAGCAGTTCTTC. This encodes CASSLRAATYLSYNEQFF. Using reference TRBV5-1 and TRBJ2-1 for the parts outside the CDR3, the full variable domain is KAGVTQTPRYLIKTRGQQVTLSCSPISGHRSVSWYQQTPGQGLQFLFEYFSETQRNKGNFPGRFSGRQFSNSRSEMNVSTLELGDSALYLCASSLRAATYLSYNEQFFGPGTRLTVL.

This clonotype was seen a single time. The V gene is TRBV7-6, the J gene TRBJ1-2; the match to TRBD1 covers 9 bases. With 4 bases clipped from V and 7 bases from J, the junction kept 22 bases outside the gene matches. Per germline, CDR1 SGHVS and CDR2 FNYEAQ. The CDR3 spans 19 residues. CDR3 nucleotides: TGTGCCAGCAGCTCGTGGGGGAGGGGACAGGGACCTCCGCGGACTGGCTACACCTTC. It is translated as CASSSWGRGQGPPRTGYTF. Together with reference TRBV7-6 and TRBJ1-2, the CDR3 gives the full variable domain: GAGVSQSPRYKVTKRGQDVALRCDPISGHVSLYWYRQALGQGPEFLTYFNYEAQQDKSGLPNDRFSAERPEGSISTLTIQRTEQRDSAMYRCASSSWGRGQGPPRTGYTFGSGTRLTVV.